This TCR beta chain was recorded in a study of neoadjuvant anti-PD-1 for oral cavity cancer. Overall study: Nivolumab at 3 mg/kg was mostly given biweekly, three to four doses, pre-surgery.

Stated time point: after neoadjuvant nivolumab, at surgical resection. Germline V gene sequence: CDR1 SGHTA, CDR2 FQGNSA. The CDR3 is 14 amino acids. V was shortened by 2 bases and J by 4 bases, with 9 bases between the two germline ends. Generated by immunoSEQ multiplex PCR, the TCRdb table keeps only in-frame clones and is missing some. Of 35,000 to 40,000 clones listed, 35% to 40% were seen once; the top ten hold 16%. V gene TRBV7-2 combines with J gene TRBJ2-1; the D is unclear. The receptor comes from a person aged 40 to 85 with oral cavity squamous cell carcinoma. This specimen consisted of tumor tissue, obtained after nivolumab (anti-PD-1) treatment. The CDR3 nucleotides read TGTGCCAGCAGCTTATTCGGCTCTTACAATGAGCAGTTCTTC. The encoded protein is CASSLFGSYNEQFF.